Here is one TCR beta chain with its context. This sample is drawn from a study of blood T cell repertoires in COVID-19. In the study overall: PBMCs, B-cell-depleted T cells, or T cells provided the cDNA or gDNA that made up the material.

The germline V and J ends were trimmed by 4 bases and 5 bases, with 14 bases remaining between them. There are 14 residues in the CDR3. Germline-derived CDR1 and CDR2 are MGHRA and YSYEKL. Only in-frame clones appear in the TCRdb table, and some are missing; sequencing was by immunoSEQ multiplex PCR. Among hundreds of thousands of clones listed, around four fifths were seen once. The sample was peripheral blood. This clonotype was sampled from a woman aged 45-59 years with acute or convalescent COVID-19. The V and J genes are TRBV4-1 and TRBJ2-5; D is possibly TRBD1 (6 bases). The CDR3 region has the DNA TGCGCCAGCAGCCCTACAGGGACCCTCGAGACCCAGTACTTC. Translating it yields CASSPTGTLETQYF.